The 8 T cell receptor beta chains in this list originate from one sample, sequenced in a study of breast tumors, draining lymph nodes, adjacent tissues. The lymph nodes were axillary draining lymph nodes from breast cancer patients. TCRdb re-called the multiplex PCR reads with MiXCR, one entry per CDR3 protein. The repertoire holds approximately 280,000 distinct CDR3 sequences, with roughly 30% as singletons. What was sequenced was axillary lymph node tissue. These receptors were taken from a female donor with breast cancer. Some clones in this sample may be carry-over from other donors' samples.

This chain uses TRBV14 with TRBJ1-2; D possibly corresponds to TRBD1 (5 bases). V lost 6 bases, J lost 7 bases, and 18 bases lay in between. Germline values: CDR1 SGHDN, CDR2 FVKESK. CDR3 length equals 14 residues. The CDR3: CASSPGTGDTGYTF. The CDR3 DNA is TGTGCCAGCAGTCCCGGGACGGGGGATACTGGCTACACCTTC.

This clonotype was seen just once. A read error is possible here, since a much larger clone lies one base away. The V call is TRBV5-4, the J call TRBJ1-5; D is possibly TRBD1 (5 bases). The germline CDR1 and CDR2 sequences are SGHNT and YYREEE (reference sequence). This CDR3 spans 18 amino acids. The CDR3 loop is CANSPFEVRGDSNQPQHF. The CDR3 DNA sequence: TGTGCCAACAGCCCCTTTGAGGTAAGGGGCGATAGCAATCAGCCCCAGCATTTT.

This clonotype was detected many times. The chain couples TRBV12-3 or TRBV12-4 to TRBJ2-3; D ambiguous. V was shortened by 5 bases and J by 4 bases, with 10 bases between the two germline ends. This CDR3 spans 13 amino acids. The CDR3 coding sequence is TGTGCCAGCAGTCCCCAACCCGCAGATACGCAGTATTTT. Its translation is CASSPQPADTQYF.

This clonotype was seen ten or more times. The chain is built from TRBV20-1 and TRBJ1-5; TRBD1 matches at 8 bases. V lost 5 bases to trimming and J lost 1 base; unmatched junction nucleotides: 7. Germline loops: CDR1 DFQATT, CDR2 SNEGSKA (reference sequence). This CDR3 comprises 15 residues. The CDR3 sequence is CSAARGQGSNQPQHF. In DNA form, the CDR3 reads TGCAGTGCTGCCAGAGGACAGGGAAGCAATCAGCCCCAGCATTTT.

This clonotype was counted ten times or more. This chain links TRBV20-1 with TRBJ1-6, with TRBD1 as a possible D gene (5 bases). Trimming took 0 bases from V and 7 from J, leaving 16 bases between them. In germline, CDR1 is DFQATT, CDR2 SNEGSKA (reference sequence). The CDR3 spans 16 residues. The CDR3 spells CSARELWGRGNSPLHF. The CDR3 bases are TGCAGTGCTAGAGAGTTATGGGGGAGGGGAAATTCACCCCTCCACTTT.

This clonotype has at least ten counts. The chain carries TRBV6-1 and TRBJ2-5; TRBD2 matches at 10 bases. Trimming at V came to 4 bases and at J to 2 bases, leaving 4 bases not matched to a gene. Germline V gives CDR1 MNHNS, CDR2 SASEGT. The CDR3 length is 15 residues. The CDR3 sequence is CASSGLAGEQETQYF. In nucleotides, the CDR3 is TGTGCCAGCAGTGGTCTAGCGGGAGAACAAGAGACCCAGTACTTC.

This clonotype came up a few times. This rearrangement joins TRBV5-4 to TRBJ2-4; TRBD1 agrees at 9 bases. The CDR3 contains 14 residues. V was pared by 4 bases and J by 6 bases, with 5 bases of the junction left unmatched. Germline V gene sequence: CDR1 SGHNT, CDR2 YYREEE (reference sequence). CDR3 sequence (DNA): TGTGCCAGCAGCGCAGGGACAGGGCTAAACATTCAGTACTTC. Its protein product is CASSAGTGLNIQYF. The full variable domain, in which reference TRBV5-4 and TRBJ2-4 provide the parts outside the CDR3, is ETGVTQSPTHLIKTRGQQVTLRCSSQSGHNTVSWYQQALGQGPQFIFQYYREEENGRGNFPPRFSGLQFPNYSSELNVNALELDDSALYLCASSAGTGLNIQYFGAGTRLSVL.

Notes on this clonotype: This may be a read error, as it is one base from a much larger clone. The DNA of the CDR3 is TGTGCCAGTAGAACCTCGGGGGGGAGTATCACCGGGGAGCTGTTTTTT. It is translated as CASRTSGGSITGELFF. The genes are TRBV19 and TRBJ2-2, with 8 positions matching TRBD2. Germline V lookup: CDR1 LNHDA, CDR2 SQIVND (reference sequence). The V gene end was trimmed by 6 bases and the J gene end by 4 bases; junction bases not matched to a gene: 10. This CDR3 region has 16 residues.